Presented here are 15 T cell receptor beta chains from one specimen sequenced in a study of spatial heterogeneity in lung cancer. Each CDR3 protein gets one entry after TCRdb re-called the 5' RACE reads with MiXCR. Here the sample spans roughly 3,000 distinct CDR3 sequences, around 52% being singletons. As to time point: blood at routine non-recurrence follow-up after resection. The sequencing here drew on PBMCs, taken at follow-up. The receptors derive from a male donor with early-stage non-small cell lung cancer.

Details on this clonotype: Being off target in a library aimed at alpha chains, this beta chain has a size of little meaning. The chain couples TRBV7-9 to TRBJ2-1; 7 bases are shared with TRBD1. V lost 3 bases and J lost 3; bases outside the gene matches: 5. CDR3 size: 15 residues. Germline assignment: CDR1 SEHNR and CDR2 FQNEAQ (reference sequence). This CDR3 reads CASSFKQGVYNEQFF. In nucleotides, the CDR3 is TGTGCCAGCAGCTTTAAGCAGGGGGTCTACAATGAGCAGTTCTTC.

As to this clonotype: This beta chain represents an off-target read in a library built for alpha chains; its size is of limited meaning. The chain carries TRBV5-5 and TRBJ2-1; possibly TRBD2 for D (6 bases). The ends were cut back, 6 bases at V and 8 bases at J, with 18 bases in the middle. The germline CDR1 and CDR2 sequences are SGHKS and YYEKEE (reference sequence). CDR3 length: 14 amino acids. The CDR3 nucleotides are TGTGCCAGCACCTGGTTTGCGGGATCCGATGAGCAGTTCTTC. This gives the protein CASTWFAGSDEQFF.

As for this clonotype: As an off-target read in a library built for alpha chains, this beta chain has a frequency of little significance. The DNA for the CDR3 is TGCAGCGTTGAACAGGACAGGGAATCTGTCTTGACAGGGAACGCCTTTGGGGCCAACGTCCTGACTTTC. It specifies CSVEQDRESVLTGNAFGANVLTF. V is TRBV29-1 and J is TRBJ2-6; 8 nucleotides align to TRBD1. Germline CDR1 is SQVTM and CDR2 is ANQGSEA. Trimming took 2 bases from V and 3 from J; bases not matched to a gene: 27. The CDR3 totals 23 residues.

Details on this clonotype: Found in a library prepared for alpha chains, this beta chain is an off-target read, and its abundance has little meaning. DNA for the CDR3: TGTGCCAGCAGCCAAGCGAGACAGGGACCCACAGATACGCAGTATTTT. Its translation is CASSQARQGPTDTQYF. The V gene is TRBV3-1, the J gene TRBJ2-3; 7 nucleotides align to TRBD1. Trimming at V came to 1 base and at J to 2 bases, leaving 6 bases not matched to a gene. Germline CDR1 and CDR2: LGHDT and YNNKEL (reference sequence). The CDR3 spans 16 residues.

As for this clonotype: Because this beta chain is a stray read in a library intended to capture alpha chains, its abundance should not be given much weight. The CDR3 DNA sequence: TGTGCCAGCAGCGTCGGAGCGGAAGAGACCCAGTACTTC. It codes for CASSVGAEETQYF. The rearrangement links TRBV9 to TRBJ2-5; a possible D gene is TRBD2 (5 bases). Germline CDR1 and CDR2: SGDLS and YYNGEE. With 2 bases removed from V and 3 bases from J, the gap between germline ends came to 8 bases. CDR3 length: 13 amino acids.

For this clonotype: This beta chain slipped into a library made for alpha chains as a stray read, so its size is not meaningful. The chain has TRBV27 and TRBJ1-6; the match to TRBD1 covers 8 bases. CDR1 MNHEY and CDR2 SMNVEV come from the germline V gene (reference sequence). V shed 6 bases and J 11 bases; nucleotides not matched to a gene: 3. This CDR3 spans 12 amino acids. This CDR3 reads CASRTGVAPLHF. As DNA, the CDR3 is TGTGCCAGCAGGACAGGGGTGGCACCCCTCCACTTT.

Regarding this clonotype: The library was designed around alpha chains, so this beta chain is a stray read whose abundance carries little weight. The rearrangement joins TRBV20-1 to TRBJ2-5; either TRBD1 or TRBD2 may supply D (5 bases each). CDR1 is DFQATT, CDR2 SNEGSKA, per germline (reference sequence). This CDR3 is built from 14 residues. Between the trimmed V and J ends, which lost 2 bases and 3 bases, there was a span of 13 bases. The CDR3 loop reads CSARNLGEKETQYF. The CDR3 DNA reads TGCAGTGCTAGAAACCTAGGGGAGAAAGAGACCCAGTACTTC.

This clonotype was recorded only once. Within a library made for alpha chains, this beta chain is off target, and its count is uninformative. The chain uses TRBV3-1 and TRBJ2-3; D unclear. The CDR3 length is 12 residues. V lost 3 bases and J lost 4, with 5 bases in between. The germline V gene encodes CDR1 LGHDT and CDR2 YNNKEL (reference sequence). Here the CDR3 reads CASSHYADTQYF. The CDR3 region has the DNA TGTGCCAGCAGCCATTATGCAGATACGCAGTATTTT.

In this sample, this clonotype turned up a few times. This beta chain is an off-target read within a library intended for alpha chains, so its frequency means little. This sequence joins TRBV7-3 and TRBJ2-1, with 7 positions matching TRBD2. This CDR3 is built from 17 residues. The germline gives CDR1 SGHTA, CDR2 FQGTGA. V lost 5 bases to trimming and J lost 0 bases; unmatched junction nucleotides: 10. CDR3: CASSPAEAGSSYNEQFF. CDR3 DNA sequence: TGTGCCAGCAGCCCCGCGGAAGCGGGGAGCTCCTACAATGAGCAGTTCTTC.

With respect to this clonotype: This beta chain is an unintended read in a library built for alpha chains; its size means little. V gene TRBV24-1 combines with J gene TRBJ1-1; 7 nucleotides agree with TRBD1. V dropped 5 bases and J dropped 5; count of bases not matched to a gene: 7. CDR1 is KGHDR and CDR2 is SFDVKD in the germline V gene. This CDR3 comprises 14 residues. CDR3 nucleotides: TGTGCCACCAGTGCTACAGGGGCGGAGACTGAAGCTTTCTTT. Protein product: CATSATGAETEAFF.

A word on this clonotype: This beta chain slipped into a library made for alpha chains as a stray read, so its size is not meaningful. The chain links TRBV7-9 to TRBJ1-5; 7 positions match TRBD1. Germline loops: CDR1 SEHNR, CDR2 FQNEAQ (reference sequence). The CDR3 contains 14 residues. V dropped 6 bases and J dropped 2; count of bases not matched to a gene: 4. The CDR3 sequence: CASSFGTGNQPQHF. CDR3 DNA: TGTGCCAGCAGTTTCGGGACAGGCAATCAGCCCCAGCATTTT.

This clonotype was recorded a few times. This beta chain came through as a stray read in a library set up for alpha chains, and its size says little. The V gene is TRBV4-2, the J gene TRBJ2-1; D remains ambiguous. The CDR3 sequence is 11 residues long. Germline CDR1 is LGHNA and CDR2 is YNFKEQ. V was pared by 5 bases and J by 14 bases, with 13 bases between. CDR3 loop: CASSSQNAKFF. The CDR3 DNA follows: TGTGCCAGCAGCTCTCAAAATGCTAAGTTCTTC.

Of note for this clonotype: Because this beta chain is a stray read in a library intended to capture alpha chains, its abundance should not be given much weight. The chain couples TRBV20-1 to TRBJ2-7; 7 bases align to TRBD1. The CDR3 contains 15 residues. V dropped 1 base and J dropped 2; count of bases not matched to a gene: 8. Germline values: CDR1 DFQATT, CDR2 SNEGSKA (reference sequence). The CDR3 sequence is CSARGTGTVTYEQYF. The CDR3 nucleotides are TGCAGTGCTAGAGGGACCGGGACAGTCACCTACGAGCAGTACTTC.

A remark on this clonotype: This beta chain slipped into a library made for alpha chains as a stray read, so its size is not meaningful. The rearrangement links TRBV12-3 or TRBV12-4 to TRBJ1-1; D is ambiguous. The CDR3 length is 12 residues. Trimming pared 5 bases from V and 1 base from J, leaving 5 bases between. CDR3 sequence: CASSTRNTEAFF. CDR3 DNA sequence: TGTGCCAGCAGTACACGGAACACTGAAGCTTTCTTT.

A few counts support this clonotype. This beta chain represents an off-target read in a library built for alpha chains; its size is of limited meaning. V is TRBV4-2 and J is TRBJ1-5; a possible D gene is TRBD1 (6 bases). The CDR3 consists of 17 residues. CDR1 and CDR2 from the germline V gene are LGHNA and YNFKEQ. The germline V and J ends were trimmed by 1 base and 6 bases, with 19 bases remaining between them. Written as DNA, the CDR3 is TGTGCCAGCAGCCAAGGATTCGAGGACTGGACAGTTCAGCCCCAGCATTTT. Translation gives CASSQGFEDWTVQPQHF.